The clone carrying this T cell receptor beta chain showed up just a few times. Its antigen is not known. The data were obtained in a study of healthy donors' naive CD4 and CD8 T cells. The study, taken as a whole, reports: Negatively charged CDR3s marked CD8+ lineage; positively charged CDR3s marked CD4+ lineage. Bias from naive T cell homeostatic proliferation was not addressed.

Starting from 500 ng of total RNA, TCR libraries were made with linear amplification. TCRdb passed the reads through MiXCR, listing each CDR3 protein once. The table has around 180,000 distinct CDR3 sequences, over 60% seen once. The sample comprised naive CD4+ and CD8+ T cells sorted from blood, pooled from several donors. This clonotype originated in a pool of human donors in good health; the sample pools cells from several healthy donors.

CDR3 region: CASSPGPQETQYF. The CDR3 bases are TGTGCCAGCTCACCAGGGCCTCAAGAGACCCAGTACTTC. The rearrangement uses TRBV18 and TRBJ2-5; D remains unclear. Germline CDR1 KGHSH, CDR2 LQKENI. This CDR3 is 13 amino acids long. V gave up 2 bases and J gave up 2 bases, with 6 bases separating them.